These 14 T cell receptor beta chains share one sample of origin, sequenced in a study of cytomegalovirus exposure and HLA in healthy donors. It was with 60 Vbeta and 13 Jbeta primers that the PCR ran. The table came from immunoSEQ multiplex PCR; TCRdb's copy has only in-frame clones and leaves some out. The table lists approximately 200,000 clones, roughly 77% of them singletons. The sequencing sample was made of PBMCs. These receptors all stem from a man aged 25-45 years in good health and CMV-seropositive.

CDR3 sequence: CASSYSRGQMDEKLFF. The CDR3 coding sequence is TGTGCCAGCAGTTACTCGAGAGGGCAGATGGATGAAAAACTGTTTTTT. The genes are TRBV6-5 and TRBJ1-4; D ambiguous. Deletions cut 0 bases from V and 6 bases from J, with 14 bases between. The CDR3 runs to 16 residues. Germline lookup yields CDR1 MNHEY and CDR2 SVGAGI.

Only a few counts were recorded for this clone. The chain recombines TRBV5-1 with TRBJ2-7; perhaps TRBD1 as D (6 bases). Trimming took off 4 bases at V and 0 bases at J, with 11 bases between the two ends. CDR1 and CDR2 from the germline V gene are SGHRS and YFSETQ. CDR3 size: 14 residues. CDR3 nucleotides: TGCGCCAGCAGCGAACAGGGAATCTCCTACGAGCAGTACTTC. It is translated as CASSEQGISYEQYF. The full variable domain, its missing parts supplied by reference TRBV5-1 and TRBJ2-7, is KAGVTQTPRYLIKTRGQQVTLSCSPISGHRSVSWYQQTPGQGLQFLFEYFSETQRNKGNFPGRFSGRQFSNSRSEMNVSTLELGDSALYLCASSEQGISYEQYFGPGTRLTVT.

The chain uses TRBV30 and TRBJ1-2; 8 bases align to TRBD1. The V gene end was trimmed by 5 bases and the J gene end by 3 bases; junction bases not matched to a gene: 5. This CDR3 region has 13 residues. Germline values: CDR1 GTSNPN, CDR2 SVGIG (reference sequence). This chain's CDR3 is CAWSMDRDYGYTF. The CDR3 bases are TGTGCCTGGTCAATGGACAGGGACTATGGCTACACCTTC.

This chain links TRBV10-1 with TRBJ1-4, with 7 bases that match TRBD1. The CDR3 sequence is 16 residues long. Germline V CDR1 and CDR2: WNHNN, SYGVQD (reference sequence). The junction had 12 bases not matched to a gene; V was cut back by 7 bases and J by 4 bases. The CDR3 spells CASIRLPGQYNEKLFF. In nucleotides, the CDR3 is TGCGCCAGCATCCGCCTGCCGGGACAGTATAATGAAAAACTGTTTTTT.

The V call is TRBV27, the J call TRBJ2-5; D is possibly TRBD1 (6 bases). Germline V lookup: CDR1 MNHEY, CDR2 SMNVEV (reference sequence). V was cut by 5 bases and J by 11 bases, with 18 bases left in between. The CDR3 totals 13 residues. CDR3 sequence: CASSPRGGPRQYF. The CDR3 DNA reads as TGTGCCAGCAGTCCCAGGGGCGGACCTCGGCAGTACTTC.

The chain links TRBV10-3 to TRBJ2-7; tentative D call: TRBD1 (6 bases). The CDR3 is 14 amino acids. The germline CDR1 and CDR2 sequences are ENHRY and SYGVKD. V dropped 3 bases and J dropped 1 base, with 10 bases sitting between them. CDR3 residues: CAISDGTGSYEQYF. The CDR3 DNA reads TGTGCCATCAGTGACGGCACAGGGTCCTACGAGCAGTACTTC.

The chain employs TRBV6-6 and TRBJ2-5; D is possibly TRBD2 (6 bases). The CDR3 length is 13 residues. Germline V lookup: CDR1 MNHNY, CDR2 SVGAGI (reference sequence). V was pared by 6 bases and J by 7 bases, with 15 bases between. The CDR3 DNA sequence: TGTGCCAGCAGCCCTGGGACTTTGGGGACCCAGTACTTC. Protein: CASSPGTLGTQYF.

This chain links TRBV28 with TRBJ2-3, with 10 bases identical to TRBD1. The CDR3 loop spans 16 amino acids. The V and J ends lost 6 bases and 3 bases, in that order; junction bases with no gene match: 9. The germline V gene has CDR1 MDHEN and CDR2 SYDVKM. In DNA, the CDR3 is TGTGCCAGCAGCTCCCGGACAGGGGGGGTTACAGATACGCAGTATTTT. Amino acids: CASSSRTGGVTDTQYF. Complete variable domain (other parts from reference TRBV28 and TRBJ2-3): DVKVTQSSRYLVKRTGEKVFLECVQDMDHENMFWYRQDPGLGLRLIYFSYDVKMKEKGDIPEGYSVSREKKERFSLILESASTNQTSMYLCASSSRTGGVTDTQYFGPGTRLTVL.

Remarks on this clone: A junction end diverges from the germline sequence, so it may reflect a read error. The genes are TRBV7-7 and TRBJ2-5; tentatively, D is TRBD1 (5 bases). Germline V gene sequence: CDR1 SSHAT, CDR2 FNYEAQ (reference sequence). CDR3 length: 15 amino acids. The CDR3 spells CASSQGRTVQETQYF. In DNA form, the CDR3 reads TGTGCTAGCAGCCAGGGTCGGACGGTCCAGGAGACCCAGTACTTC.

J is TRBJ2-7 and V is TRBV27; D gene unclear. From germline, CDR1 is MNHEY and CDR2 SMNVEV (reference sequence). CDR3 length equals 14 residues. V was pared by 4 bases and J by 0 bases, with 10 bases between. In DNA, the CDR3 is TGTGCCAGCAGTTCCATCTTCAGCTCCTACGAGCAGTACTTC. Protein sequence: CASSSIFSSYEQYF.

CDR3 amino acids: CASSVGRDGDTIYF. The CDR3 DNA follows: TGTGCCAGCAGCGTAGGCAGGGATGGGGACACCATATATTTT. The chain couples TRBV9 to TRBJ1-3; tentative D call: TRBD1 (5 bases). CDR1 is SGDLS, CDR2 YYNGEE, per germline. The CDR3 totals 14 residues. Trimming pared 0 bases from V and 8 bases from J, leaving 12 bases between.

The rearrangement uses TRBV18 and TRBJ1-3, with D perhaps matching TRBD1 (5 bases). The CDR3 totals 16 residues. Germline CDR1 and CDR2: KGHSH and LQKENI. Trimming pared 2 bases from V and 0 bases from J, leaving 11 bases between. This chain's CDR3 is CASSPFSQGSGNTIYF. The CDR3 bases are TGTGCCAGCTCACCATTCTCGCAGGGCTCTGGAAACACCATATATTTT.

This clone was counted only a few times. J is TRBJ2-2 and V is TRBV5-6, with a tentative D call TRBD1 (5 bases). The CDR3 is 15 amino acids. The germline gives CDR1 SGHDT, CDR2 YYEEEE. V dropped 2 bases and J dropped 8 bases, with 16 bases sitting between them. The CDR3 DNA sequence: TGTGCCAGCAGCTTTAAGGCAGGGATTACTGGGGAGCTGTTTTTT. This translates into CASSFKAGITGELFF.

Written as DNA, the CDR3 is TGCGCCAGCAGCTTGGCAGGGATGGGGGCGCAGTACTTC. This sequence encodes CASSLAGMGAQYF. This chain joins TRBV5-1 and TRBJ2-7; TRBD1 might be the D (6 bases). The CDR3 length is 13 residues. V was pared by 0 bases and J by 9 bases, with 13 bases between. Germline-derived CDR1 and CDR2 are SGHRS and YFSETQ.